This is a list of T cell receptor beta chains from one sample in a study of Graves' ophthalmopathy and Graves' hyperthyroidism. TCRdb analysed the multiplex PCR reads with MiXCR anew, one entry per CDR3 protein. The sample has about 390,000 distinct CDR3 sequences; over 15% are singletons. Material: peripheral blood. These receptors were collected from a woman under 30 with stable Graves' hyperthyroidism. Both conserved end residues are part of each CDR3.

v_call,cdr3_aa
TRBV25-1,CASSPPRTSRSGANVLTF
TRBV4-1,CASTQGQGATEAFF
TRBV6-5,CASSYSTATYGYTF
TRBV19,CASTLTGPQPQHF
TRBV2,CAGKSRDRRTYEQYF
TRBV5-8,CASSFGNRVYGYTF
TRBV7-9,CTGVFFTEAFF
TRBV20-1,CSARPSEDFKETQYF
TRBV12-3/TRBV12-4,CASSLALSGGAGNQPQHF
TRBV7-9,CASSLLAGETQYF
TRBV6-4,CASSRLAGGEETQYF
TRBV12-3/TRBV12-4,CASSFWGEQGLYEQYF
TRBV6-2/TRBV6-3,CASSYYKVWSPLHF
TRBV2,CASIMSSGTGELFF
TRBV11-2,CASSSGSDYGYTF
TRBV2,CATFGQMNTEAFF
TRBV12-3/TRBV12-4,CASSWPGQGLDEQYF
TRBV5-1,CASRFSTGANTGELFF
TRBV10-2,CASTSKTGANTGELFF
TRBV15,CATSRGDRTTGELFF
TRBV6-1,CASRKPGQSYEQYF
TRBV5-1,CASSLGTGLNMNTEAFF
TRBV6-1,CASSIVLTGELFF
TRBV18,CASSPEGGVYGYTF
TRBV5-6,CASSLVEATNSPLHF
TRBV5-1,CASSLGQVWIDGYTF
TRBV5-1,CASSEGALGNTIYF
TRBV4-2,CASSQFGQMNTEAFF
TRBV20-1,CSARGTGLNTEAFF
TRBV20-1,CSARTVGSGEQYF
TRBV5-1,CASSFGDSPNYGYTF
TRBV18,CASSPDRINAGTGELFF
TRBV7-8,CASSLARTGSNSPLHF
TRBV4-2,CASSQGARNDGQPQHF
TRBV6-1,CAALRGTNGELFF
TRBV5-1,CASRTGWGGYTF
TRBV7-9,CASSEGVRTDGCTF
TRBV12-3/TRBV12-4,CASSLAGGNEQFF
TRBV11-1,CASSLRGIGSEQYF
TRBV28,CASDTGTGVGYGYTF
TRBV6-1,CASTLTVNLAKNIKYF
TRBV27,CASREEQGRPEAFF
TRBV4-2,CASSQEGGTVLAKNIQYF
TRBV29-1,CSGRTGNGELFF
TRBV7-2,CASSLVLGEQYF
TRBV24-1,CATSVKGNTEAFF
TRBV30,CAWSRANTGELFF
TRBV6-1,CASLPLLDRVNTEAFF
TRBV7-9,CASSLVEETQYF
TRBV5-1,CASSFGDVTYEQYF
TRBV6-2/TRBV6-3,CASSYRDRDNSPLHF
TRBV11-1,CASSLGTGEDEQYF